The T cell receptor (beta chain) described here comes from a study of post-analysis software for immune sequencing data. Study-level results: TRBV5-6, TRBV5-1 and TRBV20-1 belonged to a set of a handful of TRBV segments that were more frequent in patients than controls. By F measure, samples from a shared preparation batch strongly co-clustered.

CDR3 length: 15 residues. Germline lookup yields CDR1 SGHDN and CDR2 FVKESK. V was clipped by 1 base and J by 4 bases, with 12 bases between them. The authors incorporated unique molecular identifiers into the TCR beta cDNA libraries. Using its own MiXCR run on the PCR reads, TCRdb lists one record per CDR3 protein. The sample consists of roughly 540,000 distinct CDR3 sequences, around 36% of them appearing once. As to this clonotype: The target antigen is unknown.

This chain joins TRBV14 and TRBJ2-3, with D perhaps being TRBD1 or TRBD2 (5 bases each). The clonotype was recovered from a girl between 2 and 17 years old with multiple sclerosis. The material sequenced was blood. CDR3 sequence (DNA): TGTGCCAGCAGCCAAGTGGGGGTGTTGGCAGATACGCAGTATTTT. Translation: CASSQVGVLADTQYF. The full variable domain, in which reference TRBV14 and TRBJ2-3 provide the parts outside the CDR3, is EAGVTQFPSHSVIEKGQTVTLRCDPISGHDNLYWYRRVMGKEIKFLLHFVKESKQDESGMPNNRFLAERTGGTYSTLKVQPAELEDSGVYFCASSQVGVLADTQYFGPGTRLTVL.